The table lists the clone carrying this T cell receptor beta chain with a few counts. Its specificity is not known. MiXCR, run by TCRdb on the reads, gives a single entry per CDR3 protein. The sample lists roughly 920,000 distinct CDR3 sequences; approximately 31% were seen once. The data derive from a study of T cell repertoires in cytomegalovirus infection. As for the study in general: It can be stated that public TCR beta signatures indicated CMV infection as well as a matching HLA type.

CDR1 is LNHDA and CDR2 is SQIVND in the germline V gene (reference sequence). The CDR3 is made up of 10 amino acids. J was trimmed by 11 bases and V by 8 bases; bases with no gene match: 2. This TCR was sampled from a human donor in good health (CMV status not recorded). Some clones in this sample may be carry-over from other donors' samples. This material consisted of cultured CD8+ T cells from PBMCs, taken from culture after CMV antigen stimulation. The chain recombines TRBV19 with TRBJ1-1; 10 nucleotides align to TRBD1. In nucleotides, the CDR3 is TGTGCCAGTGGACAGGGGGGGGCTTTCTTT. It yields the protein CASGQGGAFF.